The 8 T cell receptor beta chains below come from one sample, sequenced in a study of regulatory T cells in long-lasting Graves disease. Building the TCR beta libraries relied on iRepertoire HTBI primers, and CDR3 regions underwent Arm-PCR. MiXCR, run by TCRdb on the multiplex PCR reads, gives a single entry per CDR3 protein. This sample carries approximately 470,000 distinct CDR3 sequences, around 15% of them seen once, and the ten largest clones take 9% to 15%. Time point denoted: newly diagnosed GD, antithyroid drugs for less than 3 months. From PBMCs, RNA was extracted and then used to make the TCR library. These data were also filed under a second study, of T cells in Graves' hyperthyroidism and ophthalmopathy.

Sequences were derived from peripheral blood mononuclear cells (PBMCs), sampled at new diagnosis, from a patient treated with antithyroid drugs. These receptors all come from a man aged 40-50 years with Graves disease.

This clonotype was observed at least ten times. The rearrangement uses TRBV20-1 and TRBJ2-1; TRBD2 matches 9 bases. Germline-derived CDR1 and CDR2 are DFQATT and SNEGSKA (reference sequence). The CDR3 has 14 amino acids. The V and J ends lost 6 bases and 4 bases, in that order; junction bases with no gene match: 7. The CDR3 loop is CSAKRLAVYNEQFF. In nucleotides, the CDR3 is TGCAGTGCAAAGAGACTAGCGGTTTACAATGAGCAGTTCTTC.

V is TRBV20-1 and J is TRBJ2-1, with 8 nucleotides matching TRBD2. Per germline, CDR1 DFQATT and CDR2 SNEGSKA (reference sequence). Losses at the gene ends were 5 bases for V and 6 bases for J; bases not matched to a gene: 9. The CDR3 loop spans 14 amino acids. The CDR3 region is CSAPRAGVGNEQFF. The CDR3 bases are TGCAGTGCTCCAAGAGCGGGAGTAGGCAATGAGCAGTTCTTC.

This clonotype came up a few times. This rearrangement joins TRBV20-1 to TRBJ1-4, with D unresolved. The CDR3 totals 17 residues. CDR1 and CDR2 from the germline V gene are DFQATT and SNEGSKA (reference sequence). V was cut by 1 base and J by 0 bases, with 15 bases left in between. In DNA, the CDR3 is TGCAGTGCTAGAGTGTACCCACCTCCGGCAACTAATGAAAAACTGTTTTTT. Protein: CSARVYPPPATNEKLFF.

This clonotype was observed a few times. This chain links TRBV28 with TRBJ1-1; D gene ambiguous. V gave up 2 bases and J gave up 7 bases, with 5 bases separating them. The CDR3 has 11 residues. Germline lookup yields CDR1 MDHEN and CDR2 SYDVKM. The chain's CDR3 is CASSLVGEAFF. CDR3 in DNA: TGTGCCAGCAGTTTAGTTGGTGAAGCTTTCTTT.

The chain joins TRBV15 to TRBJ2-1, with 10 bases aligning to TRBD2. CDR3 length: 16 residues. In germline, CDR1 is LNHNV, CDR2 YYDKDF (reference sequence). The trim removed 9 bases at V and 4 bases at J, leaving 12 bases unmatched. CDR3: CATKEGSAGGYNEQFF. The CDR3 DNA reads TGTGCCACGAAAGAGGGATCAGCGGGAGGGTACAATGAGCAGTTCTTC.

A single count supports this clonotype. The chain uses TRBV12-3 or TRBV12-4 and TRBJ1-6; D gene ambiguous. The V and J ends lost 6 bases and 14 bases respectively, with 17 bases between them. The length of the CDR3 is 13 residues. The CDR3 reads CASRPRFHRTLHF. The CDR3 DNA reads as TGTGCCAGCAGACCCCGGTTCCACCGTACCCTCCACTTT.

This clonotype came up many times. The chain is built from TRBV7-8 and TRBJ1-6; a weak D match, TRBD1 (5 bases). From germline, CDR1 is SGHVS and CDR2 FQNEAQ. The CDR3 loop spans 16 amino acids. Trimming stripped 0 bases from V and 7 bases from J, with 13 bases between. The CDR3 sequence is CASSLAVDSPNSPLHF. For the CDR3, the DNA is TGTGCCAGCAGCTTAGCGGTAGACAGCCCCAATTCACCCCTCCACTTT. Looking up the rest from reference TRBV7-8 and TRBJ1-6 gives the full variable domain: GAGVSQSPRYKVAKRGQDVALRCDPISGHVSLFWYQQALGQGPEFLTYFQNEAQLDKSGLPSDRFFAERPEGSVSTLKIQRTQQEDSAVYLCASSLAVDSPNSPLHFGNGTRLTVT.

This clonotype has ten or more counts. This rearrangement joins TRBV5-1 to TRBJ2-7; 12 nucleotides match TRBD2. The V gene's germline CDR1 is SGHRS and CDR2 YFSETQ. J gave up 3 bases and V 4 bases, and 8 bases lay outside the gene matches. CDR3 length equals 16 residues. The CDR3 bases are TGCGCCAGCAGCGGAACCGGGACTAGCGGGTTCTACGAGCAGTACTTC. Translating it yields CASSGTGTSGFYEQYF. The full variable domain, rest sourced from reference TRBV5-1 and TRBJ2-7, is KAGVTQTPRYLIKTRGQQVTLSCSPISGHRSVSWYQQTPGQGLQFLFEYFSETQRNKGNFPGRFSGRQFSNSRSEMNVSTLELGDSALYLCASSGTGTSGFYEQYFGPGTRLTVT.